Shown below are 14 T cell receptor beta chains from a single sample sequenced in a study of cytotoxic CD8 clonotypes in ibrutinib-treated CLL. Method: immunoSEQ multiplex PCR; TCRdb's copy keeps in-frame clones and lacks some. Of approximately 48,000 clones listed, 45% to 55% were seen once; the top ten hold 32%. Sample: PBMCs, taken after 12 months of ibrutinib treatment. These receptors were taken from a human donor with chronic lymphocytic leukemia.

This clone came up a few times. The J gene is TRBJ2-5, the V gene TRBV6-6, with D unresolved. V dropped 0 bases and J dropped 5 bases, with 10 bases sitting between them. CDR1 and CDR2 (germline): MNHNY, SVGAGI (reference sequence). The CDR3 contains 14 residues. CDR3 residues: CASSYSNREETQYF. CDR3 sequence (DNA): TGTGCCAGCAGTTACTCGAACAGAGAGGAGACCCAGTACTTC.

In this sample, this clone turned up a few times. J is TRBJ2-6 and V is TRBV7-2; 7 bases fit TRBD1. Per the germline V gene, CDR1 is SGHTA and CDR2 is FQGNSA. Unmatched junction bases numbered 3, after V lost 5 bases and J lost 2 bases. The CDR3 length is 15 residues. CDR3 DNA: TGTGCCAGCAGCACCGGACAGGCTGGGGCCAACGTCCTGACTTTC. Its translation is CASSTGQAGANVLTF.

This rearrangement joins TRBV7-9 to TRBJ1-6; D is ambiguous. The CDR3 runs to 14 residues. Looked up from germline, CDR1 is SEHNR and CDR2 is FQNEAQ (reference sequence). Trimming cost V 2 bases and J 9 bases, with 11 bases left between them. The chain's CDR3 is CASSLPAGGSPLHF. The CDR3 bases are TGTGCCAGCAGCTTACCTGCCGGTGGTTCACCCCTCCACTTT.

The CDR3 region is CTSTWTGASNQPQHF. The DNA for the CDR3 is TGCACCAGCACTTGGACAGGGGCTAGCAATCAGCCCCAGCATTTT. The chain carries TRBV1 and TRBJ1-5; the D call TRBD1 from the table was never checked on the DNA. TRBV1 is listed as a pseudogene. The CDR3 length is 15 residues.

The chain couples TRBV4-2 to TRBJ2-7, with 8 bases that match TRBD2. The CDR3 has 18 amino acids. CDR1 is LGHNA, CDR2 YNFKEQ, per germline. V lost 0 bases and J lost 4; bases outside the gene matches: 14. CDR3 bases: TGTGCCAGCAGCCAAGATGCGGGAAGAGCGGGAGAGAATTACGAGCAGTACTTC. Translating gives CASSQDAGRAGENYEQYF.

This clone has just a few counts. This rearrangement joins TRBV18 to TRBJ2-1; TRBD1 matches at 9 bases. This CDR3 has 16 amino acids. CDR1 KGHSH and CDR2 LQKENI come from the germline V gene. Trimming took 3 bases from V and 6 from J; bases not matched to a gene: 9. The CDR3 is CASSPTGGGVSNEQFF. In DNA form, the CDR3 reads TGTGCCAGCTCACCGACAGGGGGAGGTGTGTCCAATGAGCAGTTCTTC.

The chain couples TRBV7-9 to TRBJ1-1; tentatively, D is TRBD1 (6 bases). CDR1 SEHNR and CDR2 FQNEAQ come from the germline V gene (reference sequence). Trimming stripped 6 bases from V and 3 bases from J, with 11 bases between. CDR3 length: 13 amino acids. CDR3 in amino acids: CASRSTGHTEAFF. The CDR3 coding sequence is TGTGCCAGCAGATCGACAGGCCACACTGAAGCTTTCTTT.

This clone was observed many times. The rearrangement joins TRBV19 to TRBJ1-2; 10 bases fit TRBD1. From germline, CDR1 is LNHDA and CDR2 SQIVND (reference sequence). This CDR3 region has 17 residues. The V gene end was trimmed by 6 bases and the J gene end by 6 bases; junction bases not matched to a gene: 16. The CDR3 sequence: CASSLEGQGTLKDGYTF. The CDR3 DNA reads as TGTGCCAGTAGCCTCGAGGGACAGGGGACCCTTAAGGATGGCTACACCTTC.

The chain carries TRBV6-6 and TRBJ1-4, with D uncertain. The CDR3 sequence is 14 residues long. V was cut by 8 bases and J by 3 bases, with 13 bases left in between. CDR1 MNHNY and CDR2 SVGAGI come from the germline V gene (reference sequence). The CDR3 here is CASYHAMSNEKLFF. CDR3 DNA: TGTGCCAGCTATCACGCGATGTCTAATGAAAAACTGTTTTTT.

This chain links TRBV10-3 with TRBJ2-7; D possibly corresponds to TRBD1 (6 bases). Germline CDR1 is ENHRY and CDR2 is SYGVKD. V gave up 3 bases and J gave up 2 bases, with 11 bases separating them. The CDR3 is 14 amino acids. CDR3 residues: CAISDSQGTYEQYF. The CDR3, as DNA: TGTGCCATCAGTGATTCACAGGGTACCTACGAGCAGTACTTC.

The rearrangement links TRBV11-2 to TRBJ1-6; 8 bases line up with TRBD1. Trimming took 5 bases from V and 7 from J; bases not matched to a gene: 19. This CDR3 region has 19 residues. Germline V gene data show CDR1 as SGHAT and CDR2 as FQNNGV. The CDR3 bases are TGTGCCAGCAGCCTCCGGCTAGGGACAGGCCTTGAGGAGAATTCACCCCTCCACTTT. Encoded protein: CASSLRLGTGLEENSPLHF.

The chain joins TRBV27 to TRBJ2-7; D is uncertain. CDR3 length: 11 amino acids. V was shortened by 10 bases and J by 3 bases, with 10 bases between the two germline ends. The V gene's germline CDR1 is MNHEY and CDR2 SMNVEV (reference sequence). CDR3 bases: TGTGCCACTCCAAGGGACTACGAGCAGTACTTC. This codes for CATPRDYEQYF.

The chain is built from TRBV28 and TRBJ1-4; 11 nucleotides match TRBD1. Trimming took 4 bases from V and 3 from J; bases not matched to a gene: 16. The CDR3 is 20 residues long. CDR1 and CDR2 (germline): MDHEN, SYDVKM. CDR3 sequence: CASSSKKDRGRVGANEKLFF. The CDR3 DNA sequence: TGTGCCAGCAGTTCAAAGAAGGACAGGGGGCGCGTGGGGGCTAATGAAAAACTGTTTTTT.

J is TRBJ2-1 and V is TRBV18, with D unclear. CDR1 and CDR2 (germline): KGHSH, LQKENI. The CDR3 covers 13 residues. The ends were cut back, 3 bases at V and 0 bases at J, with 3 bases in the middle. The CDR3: CASSPSSYNEQFF. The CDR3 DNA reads TGTGCCAGCTCACCTAGCTCCTACAATGAGCAGTTCTTC.